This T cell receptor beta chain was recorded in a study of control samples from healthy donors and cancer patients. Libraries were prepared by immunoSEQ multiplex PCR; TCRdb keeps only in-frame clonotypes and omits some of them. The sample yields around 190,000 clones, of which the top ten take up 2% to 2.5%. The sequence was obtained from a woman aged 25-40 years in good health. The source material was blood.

The CDR3 DNA follows: TGTGCCAGCAGCCTGGTTCCTAGCGGGGTGTTCGATGAGCAGTTCTTC. Translated: CASSLVPSGVFDEQFF. The rearrangement uses TRBV5-6 and TRBJ2-1, with TRBD2 identical over 9 bases. Looked up from germline, CDR1 is SGHDT and CDR2 is YYEEEE. Trimming took 4 bases from V and 8 from J; bases not matched to a gene: 13. This CDR3 has 16 residues.